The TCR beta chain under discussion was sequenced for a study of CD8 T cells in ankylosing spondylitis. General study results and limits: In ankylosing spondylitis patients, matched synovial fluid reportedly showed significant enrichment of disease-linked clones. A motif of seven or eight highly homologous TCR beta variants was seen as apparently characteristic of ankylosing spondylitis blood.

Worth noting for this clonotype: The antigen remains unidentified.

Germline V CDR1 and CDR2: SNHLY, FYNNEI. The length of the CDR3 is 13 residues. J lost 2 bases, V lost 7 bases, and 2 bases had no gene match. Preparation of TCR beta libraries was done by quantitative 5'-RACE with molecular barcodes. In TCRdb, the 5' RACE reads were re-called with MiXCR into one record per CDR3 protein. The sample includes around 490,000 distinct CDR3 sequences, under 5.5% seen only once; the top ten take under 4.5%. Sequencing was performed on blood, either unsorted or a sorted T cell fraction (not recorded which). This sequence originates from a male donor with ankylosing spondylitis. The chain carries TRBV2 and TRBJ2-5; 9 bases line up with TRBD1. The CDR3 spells CASNGQGQETQYF. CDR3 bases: TGTGCCAGCAACGGACAGGGGCAAGAGACCCAGTACTTC.